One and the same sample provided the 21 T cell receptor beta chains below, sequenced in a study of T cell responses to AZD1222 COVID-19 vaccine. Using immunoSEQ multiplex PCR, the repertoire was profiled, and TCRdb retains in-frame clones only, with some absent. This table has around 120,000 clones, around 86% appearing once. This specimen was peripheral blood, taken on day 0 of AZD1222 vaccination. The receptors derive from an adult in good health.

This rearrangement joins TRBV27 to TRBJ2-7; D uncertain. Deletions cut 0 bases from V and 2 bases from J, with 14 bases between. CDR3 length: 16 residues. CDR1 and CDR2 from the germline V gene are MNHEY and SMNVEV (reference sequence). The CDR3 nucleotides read TGTGCCAGCAGTTTATCACCTCCTTGTCTTACCTACGAGCAGTACTTC. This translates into CASSLSPPCLTYEQYF.

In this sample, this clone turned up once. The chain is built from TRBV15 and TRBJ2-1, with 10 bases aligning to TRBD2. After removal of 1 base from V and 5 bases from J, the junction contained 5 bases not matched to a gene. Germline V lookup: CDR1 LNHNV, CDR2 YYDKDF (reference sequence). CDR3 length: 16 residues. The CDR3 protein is CATSRGSGGPNNEQFF. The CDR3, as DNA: TGTGCCACCAGCAGAGGTAGCGGGGGGCCTAACAATGAGCAGTTCTTC.

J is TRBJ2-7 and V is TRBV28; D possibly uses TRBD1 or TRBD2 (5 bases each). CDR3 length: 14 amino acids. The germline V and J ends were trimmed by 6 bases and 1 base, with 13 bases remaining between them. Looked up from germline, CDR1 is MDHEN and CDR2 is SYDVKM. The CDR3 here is CASSPGDGSYEQYF. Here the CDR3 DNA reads TGTGCCAGCAGCCCCGGGGACGGTTCCTACGAGCAGTACTTC.

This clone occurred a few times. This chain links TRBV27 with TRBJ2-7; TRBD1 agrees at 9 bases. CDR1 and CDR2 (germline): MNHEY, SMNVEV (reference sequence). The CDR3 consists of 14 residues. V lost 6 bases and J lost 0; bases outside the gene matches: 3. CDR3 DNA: TGTGCCAGCAGGGGACAGGGAATCTCCTACGAGCAGTACTTC. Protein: CASRGQGISYEQYF.

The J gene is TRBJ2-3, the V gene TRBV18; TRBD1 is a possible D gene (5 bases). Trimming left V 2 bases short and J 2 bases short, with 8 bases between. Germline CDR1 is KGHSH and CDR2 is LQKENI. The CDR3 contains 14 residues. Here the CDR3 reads CASSPGAPTDTQYF. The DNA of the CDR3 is TGTGCCAGCTCACCAGGGGCCCCCACAGATACGCAGTATTTT.

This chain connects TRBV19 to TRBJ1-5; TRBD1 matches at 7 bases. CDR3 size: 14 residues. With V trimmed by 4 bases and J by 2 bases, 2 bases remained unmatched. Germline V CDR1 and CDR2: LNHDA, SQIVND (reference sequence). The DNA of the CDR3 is TGTGCCAGTAGTAGGGACAGTCGCAATCAGCCCCAGCATTTT. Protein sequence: CASSRDSRNQPQHF.

In DNA form, the CDR3 reads TGTGCCAGTAGTATATCTGGGGGTCCTGAGCCCCAGCATTTT. Protein product: CASSISGGPEPQHF. This rearrangement joins TRBV19 to TRBJ1-5; maybe TRBD1 (5 bases). Germline CDR1 LNHDA, CDR2 SQIVND (reference sequence). V was clipped by 2 bases and J by 8 bases, with 13 bases between them. The CDR3 contains 14 residues.

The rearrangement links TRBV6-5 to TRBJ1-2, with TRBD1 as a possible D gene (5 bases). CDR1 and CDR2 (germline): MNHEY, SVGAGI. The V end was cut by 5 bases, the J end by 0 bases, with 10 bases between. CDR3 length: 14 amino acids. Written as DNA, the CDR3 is TGTGCCAGCAGTCGGGACGGATCTAACTATGGCTACACCTTC. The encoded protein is CASSRDGSNYGYTF.

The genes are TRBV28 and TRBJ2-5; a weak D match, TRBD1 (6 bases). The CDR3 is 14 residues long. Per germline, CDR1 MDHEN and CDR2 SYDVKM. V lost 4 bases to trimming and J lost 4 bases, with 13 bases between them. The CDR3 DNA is TGTGCCAGCAGTTCCCCTACAGGGTTAGAGACCCAGTACTTC. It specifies CASSSPTGLETQYF.

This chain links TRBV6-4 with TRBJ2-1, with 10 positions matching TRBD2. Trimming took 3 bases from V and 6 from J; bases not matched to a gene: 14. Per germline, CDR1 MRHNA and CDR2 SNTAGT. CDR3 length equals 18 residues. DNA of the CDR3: TGTGCCAGCAGTGAACAACCCACCGGGACTAGCGCGATCAATGAGCAGTTCTTC. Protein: CASSEQPTGTSAINEQFF.

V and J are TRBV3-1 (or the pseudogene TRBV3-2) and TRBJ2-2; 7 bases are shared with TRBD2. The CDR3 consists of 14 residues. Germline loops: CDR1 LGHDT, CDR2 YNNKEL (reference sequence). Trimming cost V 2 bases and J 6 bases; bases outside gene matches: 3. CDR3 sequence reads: CASSQMAGAGELFF. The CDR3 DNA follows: TGTGCCAGCAGCCAAATGGCGGGGGCCGGGGAGCTGTTTTTT.

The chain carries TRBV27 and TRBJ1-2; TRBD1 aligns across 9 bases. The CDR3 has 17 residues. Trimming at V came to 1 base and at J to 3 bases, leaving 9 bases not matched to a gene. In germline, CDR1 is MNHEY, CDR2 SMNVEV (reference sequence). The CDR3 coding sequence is TGTGCCAGCAGTTTATACCCCAGGAGGACAGGGGACTATGGCTACACCTTC. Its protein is CASSLYPRRTGDYGYTF.

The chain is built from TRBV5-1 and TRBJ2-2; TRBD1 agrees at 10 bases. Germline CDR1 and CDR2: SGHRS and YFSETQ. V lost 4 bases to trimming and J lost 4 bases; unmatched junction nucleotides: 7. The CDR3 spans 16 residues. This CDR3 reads CASSPGQGVITGELFF. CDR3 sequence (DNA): TGCGCCAGCAGCCCCGGACAGGGGGTGATCACCGGGGAGCTGTTTTTT. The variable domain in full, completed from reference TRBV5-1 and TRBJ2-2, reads KAGVTQTPRYLIKTRGQQVTLSCSPISGHRSVSWYQQTPGQGLQFLFEYFSETQRNKGNFPGRFSGRQFSNSRSEMNVSTLELGDSALYLCASSPGQGVITGELFFGEGSRLTVL.

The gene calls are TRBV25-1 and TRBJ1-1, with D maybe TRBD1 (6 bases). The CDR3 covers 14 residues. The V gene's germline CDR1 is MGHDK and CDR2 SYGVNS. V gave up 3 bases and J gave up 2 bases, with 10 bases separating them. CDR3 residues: CASSDVRGNTEAFF. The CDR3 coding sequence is TGTGCCAGCAGTGATGTCAGGGGTAACACTGAAGCTTTCTTT.

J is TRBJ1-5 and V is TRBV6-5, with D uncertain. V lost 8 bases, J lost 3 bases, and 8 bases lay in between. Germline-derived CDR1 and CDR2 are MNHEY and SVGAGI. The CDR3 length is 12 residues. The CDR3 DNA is TGTGCCAGCGCTGGGCTCAATCAGCCCCAGCATTTT. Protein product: CASAGLNQPQHF.

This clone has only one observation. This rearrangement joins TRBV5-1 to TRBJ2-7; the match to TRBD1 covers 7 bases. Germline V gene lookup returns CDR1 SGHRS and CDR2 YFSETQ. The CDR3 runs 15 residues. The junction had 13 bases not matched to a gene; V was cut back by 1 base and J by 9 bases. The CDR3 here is CASSLPTGSSAGQYF. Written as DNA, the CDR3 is TGCGCCAGCAGCTTGCCGACAGGGTCCTCTGCGGGGCAGTACTTC.

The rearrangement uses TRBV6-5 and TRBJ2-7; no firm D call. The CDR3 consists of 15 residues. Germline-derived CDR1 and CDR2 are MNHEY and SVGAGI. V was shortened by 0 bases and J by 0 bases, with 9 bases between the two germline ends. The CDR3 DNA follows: TGTGCCAGCAGTTACTCGGCGCCCAGCTCCTACGAGCAGTACTTC. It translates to CASSYSAPSSYEQYF.

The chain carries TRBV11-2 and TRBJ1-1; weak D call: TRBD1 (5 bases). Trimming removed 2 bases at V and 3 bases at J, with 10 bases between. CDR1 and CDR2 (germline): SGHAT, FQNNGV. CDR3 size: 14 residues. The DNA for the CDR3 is TGTGCCAGCAGCTTAAGACAGTTCGACACTGAAGCTTTCTTT. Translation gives CASSLRQFDTEAFF.

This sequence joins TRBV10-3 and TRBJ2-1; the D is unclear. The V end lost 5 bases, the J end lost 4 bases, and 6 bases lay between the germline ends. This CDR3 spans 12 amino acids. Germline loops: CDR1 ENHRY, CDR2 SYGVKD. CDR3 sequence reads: CAISSDYNEQFF. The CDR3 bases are TGTGCCATCAGTTCGGATTACAATGAGCAGTTCTTC.

The CDR3 loop reads CASSQQSLTLSGNTEAFF. The DNA of the CDR3 is TGTGCCAGCAGCCAACAATCACTTACATTGAGTGGGAACACTGAAGCTTTCTTT. The chain couples TRBV7-3 to TRBJ1-1; D uncertain. V dropped 5 bases and J dropped 1 base, with 23 bases sitting between them. This CDR3 contains 18 residues. Germline V gene sequence: CDR1 SGHTA, CDR2 FQGTGA.

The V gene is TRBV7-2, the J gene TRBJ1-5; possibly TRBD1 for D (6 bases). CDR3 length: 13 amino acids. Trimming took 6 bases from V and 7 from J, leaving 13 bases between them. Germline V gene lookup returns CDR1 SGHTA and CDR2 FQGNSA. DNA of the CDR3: TGTGCCAGCAGACAGGGCCCAGGGCAGCCCCAGCATTTT. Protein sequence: CASRQGPGQPQHF.